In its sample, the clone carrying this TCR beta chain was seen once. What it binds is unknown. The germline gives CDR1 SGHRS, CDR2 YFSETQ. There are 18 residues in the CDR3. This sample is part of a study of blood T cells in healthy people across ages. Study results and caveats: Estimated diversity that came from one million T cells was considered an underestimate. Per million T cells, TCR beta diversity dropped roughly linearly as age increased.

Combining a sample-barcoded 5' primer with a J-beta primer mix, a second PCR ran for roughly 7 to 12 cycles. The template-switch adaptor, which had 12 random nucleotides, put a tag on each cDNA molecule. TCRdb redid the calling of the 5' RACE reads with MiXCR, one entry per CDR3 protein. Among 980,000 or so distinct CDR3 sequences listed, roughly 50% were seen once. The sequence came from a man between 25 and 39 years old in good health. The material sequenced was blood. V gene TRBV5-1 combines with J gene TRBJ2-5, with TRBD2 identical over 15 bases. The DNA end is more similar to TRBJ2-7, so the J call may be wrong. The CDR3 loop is CASSIPNGTSGGTYEQYF. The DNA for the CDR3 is TGCGCCAGCAGCATACCCAACGGGACTAGCGGGGGGACCTACGAGCAGTACTTC.